This section outlines one TCR beta chain sequence together with its context. Libraries were prepared by immunoSEQ multiplex PCR; TCRdb keeps only in-frame clonotypes and omits some of them. Altogether around 190,000 clones are present, about four fifths being singletons, with the ten largest covering approximately 7.1%. This entry belongs to a study of blood T cell repertoires in COVID-19. Study-wide background: The cDNA or gDNA used as material had been derived from T cells, B-cell-depleted T cells, or PBMCs.

The germline V gene has CDR1 SNHLY and CDR2 FYNNEI. The CDR3 runs 13 residues. V was shortened by 1 base and J by 6 bases, with 10 bases between the two germline ends. The chain carries TRBV2 and TRBJ2-7; a weak D match, TRBD2 (5 bases). The sequence was collected from a human donor in a cohort sampled during active COVID-19. The source material was peripheral blood. This chain's CDR3 is CASSEVKGSEQYF. For the CDR3, the DNA is TGTGCCAGCAGTGAAGTGAAAGGGAGCGAGCAGTACTTC. Drawing the rest from reference TRBV2 and TRBJ2-7, the complete variable domain is EPEVTQTPSHQVTQMGQEVILRCVPISNHLYFYWYRQILGQKVEFLVSFYNNEISEKSEIFDDQFSVERPDGSNFTLKIRSTKLEDSAMYFCASSEVKGSEQYFGPGTRLTVT.